This T cell receptor (beta chain) was sequenced in a study of blood T cell repertoires in COVID-19. This CDR3 spans 14 amino acids. The J segment lost 3 bases and the V segment lost 6 bases, leaving 3 bases of the junction unmatched. In germline, CDR1 is SNHLY, CDR2 FYNNEI. The method was immunoSEQ multiplex PCR; TCRdb's version includes in-frame clones alone and lacks a portion of them. The sample records 85,000 to 130,000 clones, 80% to 95% being singletons. The chain carries TRBV2 and TRBJ1-4, with 8 bases identical to TRBD1. The sequencing input was peripheral blood. The clonotype originates from a man between 65 and 85 years old with acute or convalescent COVID-19. The CDR3 loop is CASRSTGANEKLFF. CDR3 sequence (DNA): TGTGCCAGCAGGTCGACAGGGGCTAATGAAAAACTGTTTTTT.